This note documents a single T cell receptor (beta chain) sequence. Its target is not known. PCR primers comprised 60 Vbeta and 13 Jbeta primers. Generated by immunoSEQ multiplex PCR, the TCRdb table keeps only in-frame clones and is missing some. Counted here are 95,000 to 150,000 clones, about 85% occurring once; the ten biggest clones make up more than 3%. Germline CDR1 is SGHAT and CDR2 is FQNNGV. CDR3 length: 13 amino acids. The V end lost 2 bases, the J end lost 3 bases, and 8 bases lay between the germline ends. This entry belongs to a study of cytomegalovirus exposure and HLA in healthy donors. Background on the study: Tens of millions of unique TCR sequences came from HLA-typed donors in an early release.

General study points: Diagnosis of cytomegalovirus status made by the classifier reportedly showed high specificity and sensitivity. A later analysis reportedly found fewer N-insertions in an Asian-associated ancestry cluster than the roughly 670-donor mean.

This TCR was sampled from a man between 18 and 35 years old in good health and CMV-seropositive. J is TRBJ2-7 and V is TRBV11-2; D is unresolved. Sequenced input: PBMCs. The CDR3: CASSLNEDYEQYF. CDR3 DNA sequence: TGTGCCAGCAGCTTAAACGAGGACTACGAGCAGTACTTC.